Sequencing of this TCR beta chain was carried out in a study of identical twins. The cDNA had a unique molecular identifier and a template-switch universal primer site. TCRdb processed the 5' RACE reads anew with MiXCR; each CDR3 protein has one entry. The sample includes some 710,000 distinct CDR3 sequences, around 6% seen only once; the top ten take 1.5% to 2%. Germline CDR1 is ENHRY and CDR2 is SYGVKD. With 0 bases removed from V and 5 bases from J, the gap between germline ends came to 7 bases. The CDR3 loop spans 13 amino acids. This clonotype has ten or more counts. The clonotype originates from a man in his late teens or twenties in good health. The J gene is TRBJ2-5, the V gene TRBV10-3; D not resolved. Sequencing used naive T cells sorted from blood. The CDR3 spells CAISESNRETQYF. DNA of the CDR3: TGTGCCATCAGTGAGTCAAATAGGGAGACCCAGTACTTC.